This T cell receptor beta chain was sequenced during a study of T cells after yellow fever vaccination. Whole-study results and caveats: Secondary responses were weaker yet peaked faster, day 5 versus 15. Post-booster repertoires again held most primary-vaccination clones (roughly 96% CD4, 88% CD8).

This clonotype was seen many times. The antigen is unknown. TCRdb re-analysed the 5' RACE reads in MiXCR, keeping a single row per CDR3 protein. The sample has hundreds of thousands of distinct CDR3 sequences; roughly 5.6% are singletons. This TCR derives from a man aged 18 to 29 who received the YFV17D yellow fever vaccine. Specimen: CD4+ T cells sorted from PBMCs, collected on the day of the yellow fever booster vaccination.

CDR3 DNA: TGTGCCAGCAGCTCCGGGGACAGAAATAACTATGGCTACACCTTC. It encodes CASSSGDRNNYGYTF. The chain is built from TRBV9 and TRBJ1-2; 7 nucleotides agree with TRBD1. The germline V gene has CDR1 SGDLS and CDR2 YYNGEE. V trimming: 4 bases; J trimming: 1 base; junction bases outside the gene matches: 7. The CDR3 length is 15 residues.